The T cell receptor beta chain described here comes from a study of cytomegalovirus exposure and HLA in healthy donors. Germline V gene lookup returns CDR1 MNHEY and CDR2 SVGAGI. Trimming at V came to 5 bases and at J to 0 bases, leaving 3 bases not matched to a gene. This CDR3 comprises 14 residues. Study-wide results and caveats: The study carried out a later analysis of TCR beta sequences. It associated some 17,000 of them with specific HLA alleles at a false discovery rate of 0.05.

Both 60 Vbeta primers and 13 Jbeta primers went into the PCR. Authors' processing steps: In a later analysis, 60 million to 90 million unique TCR beta chains included roughly 11 million shared by two or more donors. The repertoire was sequenced with immunoSEQ multiplex PCR; TCRdb's copy has only in-frame clones and lacks some. The DNA gave D and trimming, while V, J and clone size come from that table. The table lists roughly 120,000 clones. A word on this clone: Its antigen is undetermined.

Specimen: PBMCs. The chain is built from TRBV6-5 and TRBJ1-2; 7 bases match TRBD1. This clonotype was obtained from a man aged 25 to 40 in good health and CMV-seronegative. Written as DNA, the CDR3 is TGTGCCAGCAGTCGGGACAGTTCTAACTATGGCTACACCTTC. This codes for CASSRDSSNYGYTF.